Reported below is one TCR beta chain. Its antigen is not known. Generated by immunoSEQ multiplex PCR, the TCRdb table keeps only in-frame clones and is missing some. Here the sample spans fewer than 80,000 clones, 80% to 90% being singletons. These data come from a study of OX40 agonist ivuxolimab in advanced cancers. Points from the study as a whole: Patients with a partial response at 0.1-3.0 mg/kg had among the lowest clonal expansion.

This receptor was taken from an adult with an advanced solid tumor such as melanoma, head and neck, liver or kidney cancer. Sequenced material: CD4+ or CD8+ T cells sorted from blood, taken in a trial of the OX40 agonist ivuxolimab.

As DNA, the CDR3 is TGCGCCAGCAGCTTAGGGAGCACAGGGTACGAGCAGTACTTC. It is translated as CASSLGSTGYEQYF. This chain links TRBV5-1 with TRBJ2-7, with a tentative D call TRBD1 (6 bases). CDR1 is SGHRS, CDR2 YFSETQ, per germline. The V gene lost 2 bases and the J gene lost 4 bases, with 13 bases spanning the gap. The CDR3 contains 14 residues.